The 11 T cell receptor beta chains presented below share a single source sample, sequenced in a study of blood T cell repertoires in COVID-19. Assay used: immunoSEQ multiplex PCR; TCRdb lists only in-frame clones, some missing. The sample carries 150,000 to 200,000 clones, 83% recorded once. Sequencing used peripheral blood. These receptors originate from a woman aged 70-85 years with COVID-19, enrolled during active disease.

This clone was found once. The chain links TRBV5-1 to TRBJ2-7; TRBD2 matches 8 bases. The CDR3 is made up of 15 amino acids. Trimming cost V 0 bases and J 5 bases; bases outside gene matches: 7. The germline CDR1 and CDR2 sequences are SGHRS and YFSETQ. CDR3 residues: CASSLGGLGSHEQYF. The CDR3 nucleotides are TGCGCCAGCAGCTTGGGGGGACTAGGGTCCCACGAGCAGTACTTC.

The table lists this clone with a count of one. The chain links TRBV5-1 to TRBJ2-1; D call uncertain. The CDR3 extends over 15 amino acids. The V gene lost 0 bases and the J gene lost 2 bases, with 9 bases spanning the gap. Germline V gene lookup returns CDR1 SGHRS and CDR2 YFSETQ. CDR3 protein: CASSLEVTPYNEQFF. For the CDR3, the DNA is TGCGCCAGCAGCTTGGAGGTGACTCCCTACAATGAGCAGTTCTTC.

The rearrangement joins TRBV7-7 to TRBJ2-3, with 13 nucleotides matching TRBD2. Per the germline V gene, CDR1 is SSHAT and CDR2 is FNYEAQ (reference sequence). V gave up 3 bases and J gave up 3 bases; unmatched junction bases: 12. The CDR3 has 19 amino acids. CDR3 DNA: TGTGCCAGCAGCTTCAGGACTAGCGGGAGTTCCGTGTGGACAGATACGCAGTATTTT. Its protein product is CASSFRTSGSSVWTDTQYF.

The chain combines TRBV2 with TRBJ2-1, with D unclear. CDR1 and CDR2 from the germline V gene are SNHLY and FYNNEI. The CDR3 totals 14 residues. The germline V and J ends were trimmed by 4 bases and 0 bases, with 7 bases remaining between them. CDR3 DNA: TGTGCCAGCAGTGCCTGGAGCTCCTACAATGAGCAGTTCTTC. Amino acids: CASSAWSSYNEQFF.

The rearrangement links TRBV5-6 to TRBJ1-1; tentative D call: TRBD1 (5 bases). CDR3 size: 15 residues. V lost 3 bases to trimming and J lost 2 bases, with 14 bases between them. Germline V lookup: CDR1 SGHDT, CDR2 YYEEEE. The CDR3 here is CASSSYRRGNTEAFF. Here the CDR3 DNA reads TGTGCCAGCAGCTCCTACCGTAGGGGTAACACTGAAGCTTTCTTT. Drawing the rest from reference TRBV5-6 and TRBJ1-1, the complete variable domain is DAGVTQSPTHLIKTRGQQVTLRCSPKSGHDTVSWYQQALGQGPQFIFQYYEEEERQRGNFPDRFSGHQFPNYSSELNVNALLLGDSALYLCASSSYRRGNTEAFFGQGTRLTVV.

The chain is built from TRBV6-1 and TRBJ2-7, with 8 bases fitting TRBD1. V shed 0 bases and J 6 bases; nucleotides not matched to a gene: 1. CDR1 and CDR2 from the germline V gene are MNHNS and SASEGT. There are 13 residues in the CDR3. In DNA, the CDR3 is TGTGCCAGCAGTGAAGCAGACAGGGGCGAGCAGTACTTC. Its translation is CASSEADRGEQYF.

This CDR3 is CATSAGLTQPQHF. The CDR3 DNA follows: TGTGCCACCAGTGCAGGACTGACGCAGCCCCAGCATTTT. The gene calls are TRBV24-1 and TRBJ1-5; no clear D gene. Germline V gene sequence: CDR1 KGHDR, CDR2 SFDVKD. Trimming stripped 5 bases from V and 7 bases from J, with 11 bases between. The CDR3 has 13 residues.

This chain links TRBV19 with TRBJ2-3; possibly TRBD2 for D (5 bases). In germline, CDR1 is LNHDA, CDR2 SQIVND (reference sequence). The CDR3 consists of 15 residues. V lost 0 bases to trimming and J lost 1 base, with 8 bases between them. CDR3 amino acids: CASSIDDGGTDTQYF. CDR3 coding DNA: TGTGCCAGTAGTATAGATGACGGGGGCACAGATACGCAGTATTTT.

The chain links TRBV11-2 to TRBJ2-1, with D perhaps TRBD2 (6 bases). Germline V gene lookup returns CDR1 SGHAT and CDR2 FQNNGV. There are 14 residues in the CDR3. Trimming removed 2 bases from V and 3 bases from J, with 8 bases in between. In nucleotides, the CDR3 is TGTGCCAGCAGCTTAATAGCGGTCTACAATGAGCAGTTCTTC. Translating gives CASSLIAVYNEQFF. The full variable domain, in which reference TRBV11-2 and TRBJ2-1 provide the parts outside the CDR3, is EAGVAQSPRYKIIEKRQSVAFWCNPISGHATLYWYQQILGQGPKLLIQFQNNGVVDDSQLPKDRFSAERLKGVDSTLKIQPAKLEDSAVYLCASSLIAVYNEQFFGPGTRLTVL.

This clone was detected once. The rearrangement uses TRBV6-5 and TRBJ2-7; D might be TRBD1 (5 bases). V lost 4 bases and J 3 bases, leaving 16 bases between the germline ends. Germline CDR1 reads MNHEY; CDR2 reads SVGAGI. The CDR3 extends over 15 amino acids. The CDR3 region is CASSFGYQGIYEQYF. For the CDR3, the DNA is TGTGCCAGCAGTTTCGGTTATCAGGGAATCTACGAGCAGTACTTC.

The rearrangement uses TRBV29-1 and TRBJ2-7, with 11 bases aligning to TRBD1. This CDR3 contains 13 residues. V dropped 8 bases and J dropped 3; count of bases not matched to a gene: 6. Looked up from germline, CDR1 is SQVTM and CDR2 is ANQGSEA. CDR3 sequence: CSSSGQGDYEQYF. In DNA, the CDR3 is TGCAGCTCCTCGGGACAGGGGGACTACGAGCAGTACTTC.